Described below is a single T cell receptor beta chain sequence and its context. The data originate from a study of blood T cell repertoires in COVID-19. The germline CDR1 and CDR2 sequences are SEHNR and FQNEAQ (reference sequence). The CDR3 consists of 18 residues. Trimming took 5 bases from V and 5 from J; bases not matched to a gene: 10. Method: immunoSEQ multiplex PCR; TCRdb's copy keeps in-frame clones and lacks some. This sample yields more than 80,000 clones, of which 80% to 90% are seen a single time; roughly 1.7% belongs to the top ten. This chain uses TRBV7-9 with TRBJ2-3, with 16 bases aligning to TRBD2. This clonotype was obtained from a man of 80 years or more with acute or convalescent COVID-19. Sequencing used peripheral blood. The CDR3, as DNA: TGTGCCAGCAGCCACTTGGGACTAGCGGGAGGGCTGCGAGATACGCAGTATTTT. This translates into CASSHLGLAGGLRDTQYF.